The rows below give T cell receptor beta chains drawn from one sample of a study of CD8 T cells in ankylosing spondylitis. TCRdb recomputed calls from the 5' RACE reads with MiXCR, one row per CDR3 protein. The table has a few hundred thousand distinct CDR3 sequences, 15% to 20% seen once. The material sequenced was blood, either unsorted or a sorted T cell fraction (not recorded which). All receptors derive from a male donor with ankylosing spondylitis. Both conserved end residues are part of each CDR3. The order of the fields is V gene, clone size, D gene, J gene, CDR3 protein, CDR3 DNA. A D gene is named only where the DNA matches it firmly. A row's size may be missing; if present it is once, few, many or a size class.

v_call: TRBV27
clone_size: few
d_call: TRBD2
j_call: TRBJ2-3
cdr3_aa: CASTLTSGSLDTQYF
cdr3_nt: TGTGCCAGCACCTTGACTAGCGGGAGTTTGGATACGCAGTATTTT

v_call: TRBV5-1
clone_size: -
d_call: TRBD1
j_call: TRBJ2-3
cdr3_aa: CASSLGTGGAGDTQYF
cdr3_nt: TGCGCCAGCAGCTTGGGGACAGGGGGCGCAGGGGATACGCAGTATTTT

v_call: TRBV5-1
clone_size: -
d_call: TRBD2
j_call: TRBJ2-1
cdr3_aa: CASTPTSASYNEQFF
cdr3_nt: TGCGCCAGCACCCCCACTAGCGCGTCCTACAATGAGCAGTTCTTC

v_call: TRBV7-3
clone_size: -
d_call: TRBD1
j_call: TRBJ1-1
cdr3_aa: CASSLMGQGGGEAFF
cdr3_nt: TGTGCCAGCAGCTTAATGGGACAGGGCGGGGGGGAAGCTTTCTTT

v_call: TRBV20-1
clone_size: few
d_call: -
j_call: TRBJ2-5
cdr3_aa: CSARDFQETQYF
cdr3_nt: TGCAGTGCTAGAGACTTTCAAGAGACCCAGTACTTC

v_call: TRBV7-2
clone_size: few
d_call: TRBD2
j_call: TRBJ2-2
cdr3_aa: CASRRTRSPTGELFF
cdr3_nt: TGTGCCAGCAGGCGGACTAGGTCCCCCACCGGGGAGCTGTTTTTT

v_call: TRBV10-3
clone_size: few
d_call: -
j_call: TRBJ2-2
cdr3_aa: CAISERAPNTGELFF
cdr3_nt: TGTGCCATCAGTGAGCGGGCGCCAAACACCGGGGAGCTGTTTTTT

v_call: TRBV25-1
clone_size: many
d_call: -
j_call: TRBJ2-5
cdr3_aa: CASSDVKETQYF
cdr3_nt: TGTGCCAGCAGTGATGTGAAAGAGACCCAGTACTTC

v_call: TRBV7-6
clone_size: -
d_call: -
j_call: TRBJ2-4
cdr3_aa: CASSPQAPPIAKNIQYF
cdr3_nt: TGTGCCAGCAGCCCCCAAGCCCCCCCAATAGCCAAAAACATTCAGTACTTC

v_call: TRBV10-3
clone_size: few
d_call: TRBD2
j_call: TRBJ2-7
cdr3_aa: CAISSSGSYEQYF
cdr3_nt: TGTGCCATCAGTTCTAGCGGGAGTTACGAGCAGTACTTC

v_call: TRBV29-1
clone_size: many
d_call: TRBD1
j_call: TRBJ1-3
cdr3_aa: CSVRTGSSSGNTIYF
cdr3_nt: TGCAGCGTTCGGACAGGGTCGAGCTCTGGAAACACCATATATTTT